These 29 T cell receptor beta chains were all obtained from the same sample, sequenced in a study of naive and memory T cell subsets. Study-level results: Especially in CD8 cells, naive repertoires contained a few larger clonotypes, possibly CD45RA-re-expressing memory cells.

Two oligonucleotides, mixed equimolar, formed the beta constant-region primer covering TRBC1 and TRBC2. The ligated cDNA underwent four PCR rounds using SP2 and nested alpha and beta constant-region primers. TCRdb fed the UMI-ligation and nested PCR reads into MiXCR, producing one record per CDR3 protein. The table has about 100,000 distinct CDR3 sequences, more than 12% seen once; the top ten hold approximately 3%. For these TCRs, the target antigens are not known. The material sequenced was naive CD8+ T cells from blood. The receptors were gathered from a human donor in good health.

The chain recombines TRBV15 with TRBJ1-1; maybe TRBD1 (5 bases). Per the germline V gene, CDR1 is LNHNV and CDR2 is YYDKDF (reference sequence). The CDR3 consists of 14 residues. The V gene lost 3 bases and the J gene lost 4 bases, with 12 bases spanning the gap. CDR3 sequence (DNA): TGTGCCACCAGCAGGCAAGACAGCTCCACTGAAGCTTTCTTT. It encodes CATSRQDSSTEAFF.

This clonotype was picked up a small number of times. The V call is TRBV6-6, the J call TRBJ2-4, with D tentatively TRBD1 (6 bases). The CDR3 has 17 residues. Germline-derived CDR1 and CDR2 are MNHNY and SVGAGI (reference sequence). V was clipped by 0 bases and J by 0 bases, with 12 bases between them. The CDR3 coding sequence is TGTGCCAGCAGTTACTCGACCACAGGGATAGCCAAAAACATTCAGTACTTC. Protein product: CASSYSTTGIAKNIQYF.

The rearrangement links TRBV12-3 or TRBV12-4 to TRBJ2-3, with a possible D match to TRBD2 (6 bases). Trimming removed 3 bases at V and 3 bases at J, with 13 bases between. The CDR3 sequence is 15 residues long. The CDR3 region is CASSLKRGRTDTQYF. The CDR3 nucleotides read TGTGCCAGCAGTTTGAAGCGTGGGAGGACAGATACGCAGTATTTT.

The chain uses TRBV9 and TRBJ2-2, with TRBD1 identical over 7 bases. This CDR3 region has 16 residues. The germline V gene has CDR1 SGDLS and CDR2 YYNGEE. V was clipped by 0 bases and J by 0 bases; unmatched bases: 2. CDR3 region: CASSVGDSTNTGELFF. The CDR3 DNA sequence: TGTGCCAGCAGCGTAGGGGACAGCACGAACACCGGGGAGCTGTTTTTT.

The chain links TRBV12-3 or TRBV12-4 to TRBJ2-1; no reliable D call. CDR3 size: 11 residues. Trimming took 3 bases from V and 10 from J, leaving 7 bases between them. CDR3 nucleotide sequence: TGTGCCAGCAGTTTTGCCAGGGAGCAGTTCTTC. As protein: CASSFAREQFF.

This clonotype was counted only a few times. The chain combines TRBV7-9 with TRBJ2-7, with D possibly TRBD1 on 6 matching bases. There are 16 residues in the CDR3. Germline V CDR1 and CDR2: SEHNR, FQNEAQ (reference sequence). The V end lost 5 bases, the J end lost 3 bases, and 20 bases lay between the germline ends. The CDR3 spells CASSRAPRQENYEQYF. The CDR3 region has the DNA TGTGCCAGCAGCCGGGCACCCAGACAGGAAAACTACGAGCAGTACTTC.

In its sample, this clonotype was seen many times. J is TRBJ2-3 and V is TRBV5-4; D is uncertain. V lost 4 bases and J 3 bases, leaving 6 bases between the germline ends. The CDR3 loop spans 12 amino acids. Germline V gene lookup returns CDR1 SGHNT and CDR2 YYREEE (reference sequence). The CDR3 protein is CASSDPTDTQYF. In DNA form, the CDR3 reads TGTGCCAGCAGCGACCCTACAGATACGCAGTATTTT.

This clonotype has a count of ten or more. The chain couples TRBV12-3 or TRBV12-4 to TRBJ2-5; no definite D call. This CDR3 has 11 amino acids. Trimming took off 10 bases at V and 5 bases at J, with 11 bases between the two ends. The CDR3 spells CATSLGETQYF. CDR3 bases: TGTGCCACGAGCCTGGGGGAGACCCAGTACTTC.

The V and J genes are TRBV27 and TRBJ2-1; 11 bases match TRBD2. The germline gives CDR1 MNHEY, CDR2 SMNVEV (reference sequence). The CDR3 has 15 residues. The V segment lost 6 bases and the J segment 6 bases; nucleotides outside the gene matches: 7. The CDR3 DNA sequence: TGTGCCAGCAGCCCATTTAGCGGGGGGGCCAATGAGCAGTTCTTC. This codes for CASSPFSGGANEQFF.

The chain couples TRBV9 to TRBJ1-1; D gene unclear. Germline CDR1 and CDR2: SGDLS and YYNGEE. V was trimmed by 3 bases and J by 11 bases, leaving 14 bases between them. The CDR3 runs to 12 residues. CDR3 sequence (DNA): TGTGCCAGCAGCGAAGACACCGGGGATGCTTTCTTT. Amino acid sequence: CASSEDTGDAFF.

This clonotype was counted ten times or more. The rearrangement links TRBV29-1 to TRBJ2-7; D gene uncertain. The V end was cut by 0 bases, the J end by 3 bases, with 9 bases between. Germline CDR1 and CDR2: SQVTM and ANQGSEA. This CDR3 is 13 amino acids long. CDR3 residues: CSVEDIGGYEQYF. The CDR3, as DNA: TGCAGCGTTGAAGATATAGGCGGCTACGAGCAGTACTTC.

This clonotype appeared a few times. V and J are TRBV27 and TRBJ2-1; the D is unclear. In germline, CDR1 is MNHEY, CDR2 SMNVEV (reference sequence). The CDR3 is 16 amino acids. V was pared by 6 bases and J by 8 bases, with 23 bases between. CDR3 in DNA: TGTGCCAGCAGCTGGCCCGGAACGGTGAGTCCGGATGAGCAGTTCTTC. This encodes CASSWPGTVSPDEQFF.

The chain has TRBV14 and TRBJ2-7; 11 bases are shared with TRBD2. With 6 bases clipped from V and 3 bases from J, the junction kept 7 bases outside the gene matches. Germline V lookup: CDR1 SGHDN, CDR2 FVKESK. The CDR3 sequence is 15 residues long. The CDR3 DNA is TGTGCCAGCAGGGCAACTAGCGGGGGTATCTACGAGCAGTACTTC. Translation: CASRATSGGIYEQYF.

This clonotype was counted only a few times. J is TRBJ2-7 and V is TRBV29-1; TRBD1 might be the D (6 bases). CDR1 is SQVTM, CDR2 ANQGSEA, per germline. The ends were cut back, 2 bases at V and 2 bases at J, with 25 bases in the middle. CDR3 length: 18 residues. CDR3 sequence reads: CSVELIPPDRLGTYEQYF. The CDR3 DNA reads TGCAGCGTTGAATTAATTCCCCCCGACAGGTTGGGAACCTACGAGCAGTACTTC.

For the CDR3, the DNA is TGCAGCGTTGAAGTAATTGACCCACAGGGGACCAACACCGGGGAGCTGTTTTTT. Amino acid sequence: CSVEVIDPQGTNTGELFF. This sequence joins TRBV29-1 and TRBJ2-2; 7 bases map to TRBD1. The CDR3 consists of 18 residues. With V trimmed by 1 base and J by 2 bases, 13 bases remained unmatched. Per germline, CDR1 SQVTM and CDR2 ANQGSEA.

The chain employs TRBV7-9 and TRBJ2-5, with D maybe TRBD1 (5 bases). V dropped 9 bases and J dropped 4 bases, with 12 bases sitting between them. This CDR3 has 12 residues. Per the germline V gene, CDR1 is SEHNR and CDR2 is FQNEAQ (reference sequence). The CDR3 here is CARSHGAETQYF. The CDR3 bases are TGTGCCAGAAGCCATGGGGCAGAGACCCAGTACTTC.

This clonotype was picked up a small number of times. The V and J genes are TRBV3-1 and TRBJ1-1; weak D call: TRBD1 (6 bases). This CDR3 comprises 14 residues. Per the germline V gene, CDR1 is LGHDT and CDR2 is YNNKEL (reference sequence). Trimming shortened V by 0 bases and J by 6 bases, and 11 bases separated the two germline ends. CDR3 bases: TGTGCCAGCAGCCAAGAATACAGGGACGCTGAAGCTTTCTTT. Translation: CASSQEYRDAEAFF.

V is TRBV27 and J is TRBJ1-6, with TRBD1 identical over 7 bases. The CDR3 spans 13 residues. J lost 6 bases, V lost 5 bases, and 1 base had no gene match. Germline loops: CDR1 MNHEY, CDR2 SMNVEV (reference sequence). CDR3 sequence (DNA): TGTGCCAGCAGTGGGGACAGTAATTCACCCCTCCACTTT. Its translation: CASSGDSNSPLHF.

This chain connects TRBV7-9 to TRBJ2-7; a possible D gene is TRBD2 (6 bases). V gave up 5 bases and J gave up 7 bases, with 15 bases separating them. Germline CDR1 reads SEHNR; CDR2 reads FQNEAQ (reference sequence). CDR3 length: 13 amino acids. The CDR3 DNA reads TGTGCCAGCAGCACCCCCGGAGGAGGGGAGCAGTACTTC. Amino acid sequence: CASSTPGGGEQYF.

Many counts were recorded for this clonotype. The chain links TRBV7-8 to TRBJ2-2; D remains ambiguous. CDR3 length equals 13 residues. In germline, CDR1 is SGHVS, CDR2 FQNEAQ. Trimming cost V 2 bases and J 4 bases, with 5 bases left between them. The chain's CDR3 is CASSLKFTGELFF. The CDR3 DNA reads as TGTGCCAGCAGCTTAAAATTCACCGGGGAGCTGTTTTTT.

This clonotype occurred a few times. V usage is TRBV6-2 or TRBV6-3 and J usage is TRBJ2-7, with no clear D. The CDR3 sequence is 13 residues long. The V and J ends lost 3 bases and 2 bases respectively, with 8 bases between them. The germline CDR1 and CDR2 sequences are MNHEY and SVGEGT. The CDR3: CASSYSRTYEQYF. The CDR3 DNA reads as TGTGCCAGCAGTTATTCTCGAACCTACGAGCAGTACTTC.

V is TRBV10-3 and J is TRBJ2-3; 13 bases fit TRBD2. V gave up 0 bases and J gave up 2 bases; unmatched junction bases: 5. There are 18 residues in the CDR3. CDR1 is ENHRY and CDR2 is SYGVKD in the germline V gene. CDR3 sequence: CAISESELAGGITDTQYF. DNA of the CDR3: TGTGCCATCAGTGAGTCCGAACTAGCGGGGGGGATCACAGATACGCAGTATTTT.

The rearrangement joins TRBV7-8 to TRBJ1-3, with unresolved D. Germline CDR1 SGHVS, CDR2 FQNEAQ. The germline V and J ends were trimmed by 3 bases and 0 bases, with 6 bases remaining between them. This CDR3 region has 14 residues. The chain's CDR3 is CASSFQASGNTIYF. As DNA, the CDR3 is TGTGCCAGCAGCTTCCAGGCCTCTGGAAACACCATATATTTT.

In its sample, this clonotype was seen a few times. The rearrangement links TRBV5-5 to TRBJ2-3; TRBD1 aligns across 11 bases. This CDR3 is built from 16 residues. V lost 0 bases, J lost 4 bases, and 4 bases stayed unmatched. The V gene's germline CDR1 is SGHKS and CDR2 YYEKEE (reference sequence). CDR3 nucleotides: TGTGCCAGCAGCTTGGTGAGGACAGGGGGCGCAGATACGCAGTATTTT. The encoded protein is CASSLVRTGGADTQYF.

This clonotype was counted ten times or more. The rearrangement links TRBV7-6 to TRBJ2-1, with D tentatively TRBD2 (6 bases). The germline CDR1 and CDR2 sequences are SGHVS and FNYEAQ. Trimming left V 0 bases short and J 12 bases short, with 12 bases between. The CDR3 consists of 13 residues. In DNA form, the CDR3 reads TGTGCCAGCAGCTTAGCTTCTGGGCGGGGGCAGTTCTTC. It codes for CASSLASGRGQFF.

This clonotype was detected many times. The chain is built from TRBV27 and TRBJ1-2; 10 nucleotides line up with TRBD1. Germline CDR1 reads MNHEY; CDR2 reads SMNVEV (reference sequence). Trimming at V came to 5 bases and at J to 3 bases, leaving 12 bases not matched to a gene. The CDR3 contains 17 residues. CDR3 DNA sequence: TGTGCCAGCAGTCCGTTCCCGACAGGGGGCGGTCACTATGGCTACACCTTC. As protein: CASSPFPTGGGHYGYTF.

This clonotype showed up many times. The J gene is TRBJ2-1, the V gene TRBV20-1, with D possibly called TRBD1 or TRBD2 (6 bases each). V was shortened by 6 bases and J by 10 bases, with 16 bases between the two germline ends. The CDR3 runs to 12 residues. Germline CDR1 is DFQATT and CDR2 is SNEGSKA (reference sequence). The CDR3 nucleotides are TGCAGTGCCCCTCCGGTGGGGGGCGAGCAGTTCTTC. It encodes CSAPPVGGEQFF.

As to this clonotype: Since a much larger clone is just one base distant, this may be a read error. J is TRBJ2-7 and V is TRBV24-1; D call uncertain. The ends were cut back, 6 bases at V and 0 bases at J, with 8 bases in the middle. The CDR3 runs 13 residues. Germline V gives CDR1 KGHDR, CDR2 SFDVKD. This chain's CDR3 is CATSSKSSYEQYF. The CDR3 region has the DNA TGTGCCACCAGTTCCAAGAGCTCCTACGAGCAGTACTTC.

This clonotype has a handful of counts. The V gene is TRBV7-9, the J gene TRBJ1-2; the match to TRBD1 covers 7 bases. CDR3 length equals 14 residues. After removal of 1 base from V and 2 bases from J, the junction contained 1 base not matched to a gene. Germline-derived CDR1 and CDR2 are SEHNR and FQNEAQ (reference sequence). The CDR3 is CASSLVGQNYGYTF. The CDR3 coding sequence is TGTGCCAGCAGCTTAGTGGGACAGAACTATGGCTACACCTTC.